The rows below give T cell receptor beta chains drawn from one sample of a study of cytomegalovirus exposure and HLA in healthy donors. Profiling relied on immunoSEQ multiplex PCR, and the TCRdb table lists in-frame clones only, not all of them. The sample carries approximately 140,000 clones, roughly 80% recorded once. Sequencing was performed on PBMCs. The receptors derive from a man aged 18 to 35 in good health and CMV-seronegative. Both conserved end residues are part of each CDR3. The D gene is left open where the match is weak. Clone size appears in some rows only: once, few, many, or a class for an expanded clone.

j_gene | abundance | v_gene | d_gene | CDR3aa | CDR3nt
TRBJ1-1 | - | TRBV14 | - | CASSQYQGKGTEAFF | TGTGCCAGCAGCCAATACCAGGGGAAAGGGACTGAAGCTTTCTTT
TRBJ1-6 | - | TRBV2 | - | CASGRTAGSPLHF | TGTGCCAGCGGAAGGACAGCAGGGTCACCCCTCCACTTT
TRBJ1-4 | - | TRBV27 | - | CASSSRQGEKLFF | TGTGCCAGCAGTTCCCGCCAGGGTGAAAAACTGTTTTTT
TRBJ1-2 | - | TRBV11-2 | TRBD1 | CASSPSWDSTYGYTF | TGTGCCAGCAGCCCAAGCTGGGACAGCACTTATGGCTACACCTTC
TRBJ2-2 | once | TRBV15 | - | CATTYSTGELFF | TGTGCCACCACCTATAGTACCGGGGAGCTGTTTTTT
TRBJ2-1 | - | TRBV27 | - | CASSLYVSSYNEQFF | TGTGCCAGCAGTTTATATGTTAGCTCCTACAATGAGCAGTTCTTC
TRBJ1-2 | once | TRBV5-3 | TRBD1 | CARSPGTGLNYGYTF | TGTGCCAGAAGCCCCGGGACAGGGTTGAACTATGGCTACACCTTC
TRBJ1-1 | - | TRBV5-8 | - | CASSLGVNTEAFF | TGTGCCAGCAGCTTGGGCGTAAACACTGAAGCTTTCTTT
TRBJ1-2 | - | TRBV5-5 | - | CASSLSVDYGYTF | TGTGCCAGCAGCTTATCAGTGGACTATGGCTACACCTTC
TRBJ1-6 | - | TRBV7-2 | - | CASSPSLSGGSFNSPLHF | TGTGCCAGCAGCCCGTCTTTGAGTGGGGGGTCCTTTAATTCACCCCTCCACTTT
TRBJ2-2 | - | TRBV7-2 | - | CASSLSVTKTGELFF | TGTGCCAGCAGCCTCTCAGTAACTAAAACCGGGGAGCTGTTTTTT
TRBJ1-2 | - | TRBV9 | TRBD1 | CASSGTGERRGGYTF | TGTGCCAGCAGCGGGACAGGGGAAAGGAGGGGTGGCTACACCTTC
TRBJ1-3 | - | TRBV5-6 | - | CASTKTASGNTIYF | TGTGCCAGCACCAAGACAGCCTCTGGAAACACCATATATTTT
TRBJ1-2 | few | TRBV6-1 | - | CASSVGGAANYGYTF | TGTGCCAGCAGTGTGGGGGGGGCCGCTAACTATGGCTACACCTTC
TRBJ1-1 | once | TRBV7-2 | - | CASSYGGAANTEAFF | TGTGCCAGCAGCTACGGGGGGGCAGCGAACACTGAAGCTTTCTTT
TRBJ2-7 | - | TRBV11-2 | TRBD2 | CASSLGGGEQYF | TGTGCCAGCAGCTTAGGCGGGGGCGAGCAGTACTTC
TRBJ1-5 | - | TRBV30 | - | CAWSGTTLGQPQHF | TGTGCCTGGAGCGGGACAACGCTTGGGCAGCCCCAGCATTTT
TRBJ2-5 | once | TRBV7-2 | TRBD2 | CASSPGGPYPLKETQYF | TGTGCCAGCAGCCCGGGGGGACCCTATCCTCTCAAAGAGACCCAGTACTTC
TRBJ2-6 | - | TRBV5-4 | - | CASSLSGDGAGANVLTF | TGTGCCAGCAGCTTATCAGGGGACGGTGCTGGGGCCAACGTCCTGACTTTC
TRBJ2-1 | - | TRBV14 | TRBD1 | CASSQNNRGKFF | TGTGCCAGCAGCCAGAACAACAGGGGCAAGTTCTTC
TRBJ2-1 | once | TRBV29-1 | - | CSVDGQDSYNEQFF | TGCAGCGTTGATGGTCAGGACTCCTACAATGAGCAGTTCTTC
TRBJ2-7 | - | TRBV5-8 | TRBD1 | CASSRTGSSYEQYF | TGTGCCAGCAGCCGGACAGGGAGCTCCTACGAGCAGTACTTC
TRBJ2-7 | - | TRBV5-1 | - | CASSAPGGRYEQYF | TGCGCCAGCAGCGCGCCGGGGGGCCGGTACGAGCAGTACTTC
TRBJ1-4 | - | TRBV30 | - | CAWSVRAGTNEKLFF | TGTGCCTGGAGTGTACGGGCAGGGACTAATGAAAAACTGTTTTTT
TRBJ2-2 | - | TRBV7-8 | - | CASSFRGHTSGELFF | TGTGCCAGCAGCTTCCGGGGACATACTTCAGGGGAGCTGTTTTTT
TRBJ1-3 | - | TRBV6-6 | TRBD1 | CASRTGTGEGGNTIYF | TGTGCCAGCAGGACCGGGACAGGGGAGGGAGGAAACACCATATATTTT
TRBJ2-2 | - | TRBV5-4 | - | CASSSLKEANTGELFF | TGTGCCAGCAGCTCCCTAAAGGAGGCGAACACCGGGGAGCTGTTTTTT
TRBJ1-2 | - | TRBV2 | TRBD1 | CASSIYPGTEGYTF | TGTGCCAGCAGCATCTATCCCGGGACAGAAGGCTACACCTTC
TRBJ2-3 | - | TRBV4-3 | - | CASSQDHAATSTDTQYF | TGCGCCAGCAGCCAAGATCACGCAGCGACTAGCACAGATACGCAGTATTTT
TRBJ1-2 | - | TRBV6-1 | - | CASSEDRGNYGYTF | TGTGCCAGCAGTGAAGATCGCGGGAACTATGGCTACACCTTC
TRBJ1-1 | - | TRBV5-5 | TRBD1 | CASSSMTGTRTEAFF | TGTGCCAGCAGCTCGATGACAGGGACTCGAACAGAAGCTTTCTTT
TRBJ2-3 | - | TRBV5-1 | TRBD1 | CASSGTGTGSTDTQYF | TGCGCCAGCAGCGGGACAGGGACGGGGAGCACAGATACGCAGTATTTT
TRBJ1-3 | - | TRBV7-8 | - | CASSPSTGVSTIYF | TGTGCCAGCAGCCCATCAACCGGGGTTAGCACCATATATTTT
TRBJ1-5 | once | TRBV15 | - | CATSRDRGEGTPQHF | TGTGCCACCAGCAGAGATAGGGGGGAGGGGACGCCCCAGCATTTT
TRBJ2-1 | few | TRBV6-1 | - | CASSDWGGSYNEQFF | TGTGCCAGCAGTGATTGGGGCGGTTCCTACAATGAGCAGTTCTTC
TRBJ2-2 | - | TRBV10-3 | - | CAISEIRDTGELFF | TGCGCCATCAGTGAGATCAGGGACACCGGGGAGCTGTTTTTT
TRBJ2-7 | - | TRBV4-2 | TRBD1 | CASSQRTGKEIYEQYF | TGTGCCAGCAGCCAGAGGACAGGGAAAGAAATCTACGAGCAGTACTTC
TRBJ1-1 | - | TRBV18 | - | CASTGQLHTEAFF | TGTGCCAGCACGGGACAACTGCACACTGAAGCTTTCTTT
TRBJ2-1 | few | TRBV6-1 | - | CASQKYNEQFF | TGTGCCAGTCAGAAATACAATGAGCAGTTCTTC
TRBJ1-4 | - | TRBV7-8 | - | CASSLVGARDQFF | TGTGCCAGCAGCTTAGTGGGTGCGAGGGATCAGTTTTTT
TRBJ1-5 | - | TRBV7-2 | TRBD1 | CASSSGLGQVNQPQHF | TGTGCCAGCAGCTCAGGATTAGGACAGGTCAATCAGCCCCAGCATTTT
TRBJ1-1 | - | TRBV6-1 | - | CASNRADMNTEAFF | TGTGCCAGCAACAGGGCCGACATGAACACTGAAGCTTTCTTT
TRBJ2-2 | - | TRBV12-5 | - | CASGLVQTGEDTGELFF | TGTGCTAGTGGTTTGGTACAAACAGGGGAGGACACCGGGGAGCTGTTTTTT
TRBJ1-2 | - | TRBV5-8 | - | CASSLPSGGHSTSYGYTF | TGTGCCAGCAGCTTACCTAGTGGGGGACACTCGACTTCCTATGGCTACACCTTC
TRBJ1-2 | - | TRBV19 | TRBD1 | CASSGQGLSYGYTF | TGTGCCAGTAGCGGACAGGGGCTTTCCTATGGCTACACCTTC
TRBJ2-7 | - | TRBV25-1 | - | CASSEPNRHAEQYF | TGTGCCAGCAGTGAGCCTAATAGACACGCCGAGCAGTACTTC
TRBJ2-5 | - | TRBV7-9 | - | CASSRKGQGLIQETQYF | TGTGCCAGCAGCCGAAAGGGGCAGGGGTTGATCCAAGAGACCCAGTACTTC
TRBJ2-5 | - | TRBV5-6 | TRBD2 | CASSFTLAGGETQYF | TGTGCCAGCAGTTTCACTCTAGCGGGGGGAGAGACCCAGTACTTC
TRBJ2-1 | - | TRBV7-9 | TRBD2 | CASSLSGGAGNEQFF | TGTGCCAGCAGCCTGAGCGGGGGGGCGGGGAATGAGCAGTTCTTC
TRBJ2-1 | - | TRBV5-6 | - | CASRRGGTYNEQFF | TGTGCCAGCAGGAGGGGGGGGACCTACAATGAGCAGTTCTTC
TRBJ2-1 | - | TRBV7-9 | - | CASSFEVGFNEQFF | TGTGCCAGCAGCTTTGAGGTCGGCTTCAATGAGCAGTTCTTC
TRBJ2-1 | - | TRBV29-1 | - | CSVGQDAYNEQFF | TGCAGCGTTGGACAGGACGCCTACAATGAGCAGTTCTTC
TRBJ2-1 | few | TRBV5-5 | - | CASSSREDNEQFF | TGTGCCAGCAGCTCCCGAGAGGACAATGAGCAGTTCTTC
TRBJ1-3 | - | TRBV12-1 | - | CASSFPVGGLNSGNTIYF | TGTGCCAGCAGCTTTCCGGTCGGAGGCCTGAACTCTGGAAACACCATATATTTT
TRBJ1-1 | - | TRBV7-2 | - | CASSLVATEAFF | TGTGCCAGCAGCTTAGTGGCCACTGAAGCTTTCTTT
TRBJ2-3 | - | TRBV2 | - | CAGRGDSITDTQYF | TGTGCCGGTAGGGGGGACAGCATCACAGATACGCAGTATTTT
TRBJ2-5 | - | TRBV13 | - | CASSLWTAQETQYF | TGTGCCAGCAGCTTATGGACAGCCCAAGAGACCCAGTACTTC